The clone carrying this T cell receptor beta chain was counted ten times or more. The data are from a study of T-cell reconstitution after alpha-beta-depleted transplantation in children. The TCRbeta library was prepared with unique molecular identifiers. TCRdb re-analysed the PCR reads in MiXCR, keeping a single row per CDR3 protein. The sample lists hundreds of thousands of distinct CDR3 sequences; roughly 17% were seen once. This CDR3 region has 14 residues. J lost 5 bases, V lost 5 bases, and 8 bases had no gene match. The germline CDR1 and CDR2 sequences are SGHAT and FQNNGV. V is TRBV11-2 and J is TRBJ2-7; 8 bases are shared with TRBD1. The input for sequencing was PBMCs from the stem cell graft donor, taken from the stem cell graft. The sequence derives from a human donor who donated a stem cell graft to a child with acute myeloid leukemia. The DNA of the CDR3 is TGTGCCAGCAGCCCTTGGACAGGGAAGGACGAGCAGTACTTC. It codes for CASSPWTGKDEQYF.